The 32 T cell receptor beta chains presented below share a single source sample, sequenced in a study of T cell repertoires in cytomegalovirus infection. These receptors have no identified antigens. One entry per CDR3 protein, called by TCRdb with MiXCR from the reads. Of some 500,000 distinct CDR3 sequences listed, about 33% are singletons. This material consisted of cultured PBMCs, taken from culture after CMV antigen stimulation. These receptors all stem from a human donor in good health (CMV status not recorded). Some clones in this sample may be carry-over from other donors' samples.

This clonotype has just a few counts. The CDR3: CASTLILAEAYEQYF. CDR3 nucleotides: TGTGCCAGCACCCTTATTCTAGCGGAGGCCTACGAGCAGTACTTC. This rearrangement joins TRBV6-1 to TRBJ2-7; 7 bases map to TRBD2. The germline V gene encodes CDR1 MNHNS and CDR2 SASEGT. This CDR3 has 15 amino acids. V dropped 7 bases and J dropped 2; count of bases not matched to a gene: 11.

This clonotype was detected a few times. The chain recombines TRBV11-2 with TRBJ1-1; D is ambiguous. This CDR3 comprises 14 residues. Germline loops: CDR1 SGHAT, CDR2 FQNNGV. V lost 5 bases and J 0 bases, leaving 10 bases between the germline ends. CDR3 region: CASSESLVNTEAFF. CDR3 nucleotide sequence: TGTGCCAGCAGCGAGAGTCTGGTGAACACTGAAGCTTTCTTT. The full variable domain, completed using reference TRBV11-2 and TRBJ1-1, is EAGVAQSPRYKIIEKRQSVAFWCNPISGHATLYWYQQILGQGPKLLIQFQNNGVVDDSQLPKDRFSAERLKGVDSTLKIQPAKLEDSAVYLCASSESLVNTEAFFGQGTRLTVV.

The chain is built from TRBV27 and TRBJ2-1; 7 nucleotides align to TRBD2. Germline CDR1 and CDR2: MNHEY and SMNVEV (reference sequence). The V segment lost 6 bases and the J segment 5 bases; nucleotides outside the gene matches: 13. This CDR3 region has 16 residues. The CDR3 is CASSSRAGRPNNEQFF. The CDR3 bases are TGTGCCAGCAGCTCCCGGGCCGGGAGGCCGAACAATGAGCAGTTCTTC.

This clonotype appeared a few times. This rearrangement joins TRBV27 to TRBJ1-2; D may be TRBD1 (5 bases). CDR1 is MNHEY and CDR2 is SMNVEV in the germline V gene (reference sequence). The CDR3 totals 16 residues. The germline V and J ends were trimmed by 1 base and 7 bases, with 19 bases remaining between them. CDR3 sequence: CASSLFSDSPGRGYTF. The CDR3 DNA is TGTGCCAGCAGTTTATTTAGCGACAGCCCAGGACGTGGCTACACCTTC.

The chain couples TRBV28 to TRBJ2-7; no reliable D call. The CDR3 length is 14 residues. The V end lost 5 bases, the J end lost 4 bases, and 15 bases lay between the germline ends. Germline-derived CDR1 and CDR2 are MDHEN and SYDVKM. The CDR3 bases are TGTGCCAGCAGTCACCGGTCCAGAGGTTACGAGCAGTACTTC. Its translation: CASSHRSRGYEQYF.

This clonotype was recorded many times. The chain joins TRBV7-8 to TRBJ2-6; D unresolved. Trimming left V 3 bases short and J 2 bases short, with 5 bases between. Germline CDR1 and CDR2: SGHVS and FQNEAQ. The CDR3 totals 14 residues. The CDR3: CASSLLAGANVLTF. The CDR3 bases are TGTGCCAGCAGCTTGCTAGCTGGGGCCAACGTCCTGACTTTC.

In this sample, this clonotype turned up a few times. The chain has TRBV10-3 and TRBJ1-4; 8 bases are a match to TRBD1. CDR1 is ENHRY, CDR2 SYGVKD, per germline. There are 17 residues in the CDR3. Trimming removed 6 bases from V and 2 bases from J; junction bases left unmatched: 11. In DNA form, the CDR3 reads TGTGCCATCAGCGGACAGGGAATCGGGGGCACTAATGAAAAACTGTTTTTT. Translating gives CAISGQGIGGTNEKLFF.

This clonotype was seen a few times. The chain uses TRBV5-1 and TRBJ2-1; tentative D call: TRBD2 (6 bases). V lost 1 base and J lost 0, with 11 bases in between. The CDR3 contains 16 residues. Germline V gives CDR1 SGHRS, CDR2 YFSETQ. The CDR3 is CASSLPAGVSYNEQFF. The CDR3 DNA is TGCGCCAGCAGCTTGCCAGCGGGCGTCTCCTACAATGAGCAGTTCTTC.

The chain carries TRBV20-1 and TRBJ2-5; D possibly corresponds to TRBD2 (5 bases). CDR3 length equals 12 residues. Germline-derived CDR1 and CDR2 are DFQATT and SNEGSKA (reference sequence). V shed 1 base and J shed 5 bases, with 8 bases lying between them. In DNA, the CDR3 is TGCAGTGCTAGAGCCCGGGATGAGACCCAGTACTTC. Protein product: CSARARDETQYF.

The rearrangement joins TRBV12-3 or TRBV12-4 to TRBJ1-4; TRBD1 agrees at 7 bases. Trimming at V came to 6 bases and at J to 3 bases, leaving 28 bases not matched to a gene. The length of the CDR3 is 22 residues. CDR3 in DNA: TGTGCCAGCAGCCGGACAGACTCGACAGGGAGCGTTCTGTTTATACCTAATGAAAAACTGTTTTTT. Translating it yields CASSRTDSTGSVLFIPNEKLFF.

This clonotype was counted only a few times. V gene TRBV19 combines with J gene TRBJ1-5; maybe TRBD1 (5 bases). V was clipped by 4 bases and J by 1 base, with 8 bases between them. Germline assignment: CDR1 LNHDA and CDR2 SQIVND (reference sequence). This CDR3 region has 14 residues. Here the CDR3 reads CASSKTVSNQPQHF. Written as DNA, the CDR3 is TGTGCCAGTAGTAAGACAGTCAGCAATCAGCCCCAGCATTTT.

The genes are TRBV5-6 and TRBJ2-7, with 7 bases fitting TRBD1. The CDR3 has 12 residues. V shed 6 bases, J shed 3 bases, and the junction held 3 bases outside the gene matches. Germline V gene sequence: CDR1 SGHDT, CDR2 YYEEEE. CDR3 nucleotide sequence: TGTGCCAGCAAGAGACAGGGCTACGAGCAGTACGTC. Protein: CASKRQGYEQYV.

This clonotype has at least ten counts. The chain recombines TRBV12-3 or TRBV12-4 with TRBJ1-6; a weak D match, TRBD1 (5 bases). V gave up 5 bases and J gave up 6 bases, with 11 bases separating them. CDR3 length equals 14 residues. The CDR3 DNA reads as TGTGCCAGCAGTCCGGGACTCCTTAATTCACCCCTCCACTTT. This sequence encodes CASSPGLLNSPLHF.

CDR3 sequence (DNA): TGCAGTGCTAGAGATTTTCAGGGAGCAGATACGCAGTATTTT. Protein product: CSARDFQGADTQYF. The chain has TRBV20-1 and TRBJ2-3; D might be TRBD1 or TRBD2, each matching 5 bases. V lost 0 bases and J 4 bases, leaving 11 bases between the germline ends. This CDR3 has 14 residues. The germline CDR1 and CDR2 sequences are DFQATT and SNEGSKA (reference sequence).

The chain is built from TRBV7-9 and TRBJ2-7, with D hard to call. V was clipped by 4 bases and J by 3 bases, with 7 bases between them. Germline CDR1 and CDR2: SEHNR and FQNEAQ (reference sequence). CDR3 length: 12 residues. The CDR3 loop reads CASSSIIYEQYF. The CDR3 DNA sequence: TGTGCCAGCAGCTCCATCATCTACGAGCAGTACTTC. The full variable domain, in which reference TRBV7-9 and TRBJ2-7 provide the parts outside the CDR3, is DTGVSQNPRHKITKRGQNVTFRCDPISEHNRLYWYRQTLGQGPEFLTYFQNEAQLEKSRLLSDRFSAERPKGSFSTLEIQRTEQGDSAMYLCASSSIIYEQYFGPGTRLTVT.

The chain combines TRBV12-3 or TRBV12-4 with TRBJ1-2; D perhaps matches TRBD1 (5 bases). With 5 bases removed from V and 6 bases from J, the gap between germline ends came to 22 bases. The CDR3 loop spans 16 amino acids. The CDR3 loop is CASSPLIRGAKNGYTF. The CDR3 coding sequence is TGTGCCAGCAGTCCCTTGATTCGGGGCGCGAAGAATGGCTACACCTTC.

This rearrangement joins TRBV12-5 to TRBJ1-3; TRBD1 might be the D (5 bases). Looked up from germline, CDR1 is LGHNT and CDR2 is FRNRAP. Trimming stripped 6 bases from V and 0 bases from J, with 12 bases between. This CDR3 is 15 amino acids long. The CDR3 DNA reads as TGTGCTAGTGGACCTTCAGGGCACTCTGGAAACACCATATATTTT. It translates to CASGPSGHSGNTIYF.

A few counts support this clonotype. CDR3 residues: CASSTPEGRGTQYF. CDR3 DNA sequence: TGTGCCAGCAGTACTCCCGAGGGGAGGGGGACGCAGTATTTT. V is TRBV28 and J is TRBJ2-3; weak D call: TRBD2 (7 bases). Germline V lookup: CDR1 MDHEN, CDR2 SYDVKM. The V end was cut by 5 bases, the J end by 9 bases, with 18 bases between. The CDR3 runs to 14 residues.

V and J are TRBV2 and TRBJ2-3; D gene uncertain. Germline CDR1 reads SNHLY; CDR2 reads FYNNEI. This CDR3 contains 13 residues. V was shortened by 1 base and J by 3 bases, with 5 bases between the two germline ends. CDR3 loop: CASSEEVTDTQYF. CDR3 nucleotides: TGTGCCAGCAGTGAAGAGGTAACAGATACGCAGTATTTT.

This clonotype was detected a few times. The CDR3 region has the DNA TGCGCCAGCAGCCAAGACTTGTGGGCTAGGGCAGATACGCAGTATTTT. This encodes CASSQDLWARADTQYF. This rearrangement joins TRBV4-3 to TRBJ2-3; D not certain. Per germline, CDR1 LGHNA and CDR2 YSLEER. V lost 0 bases, J lost 4 bases, and 14 bases lay in between. The length of the CDR3 is 16 residues.

The chain carries TRBV24-1 and TRBJ2-5, with D possibly TRBD2 on 7 matching bases. This CDR3 region has 16 residues. The germline V gene has CDR1 KGHDR and CDR2 SFDVKD. The ends were cut back, 9 bases at V and 2 bases at J, with 21 bases in the middle. The CDR3 protein is CATEESPGGHQETQYF. The CDR3 region has the DNA TGTGCCACCGAAGAATCCCCGGGGGGACATCAAGAGACCCAGTACTTC.

This chain uses TRBV5-5 with TRBJ1-3; 8 bases map to TRBD1. This CDR3 is built from 15 residues. From germline, CDR1 is SGHKS and CDR2 YYEKEE (reference sequence). Trimming at V came to 0 bases and at J to 4 bases, leaving 3 bases not matched to a gene. The CDR3 sequence: CASSLGRGPGNTIYF. The CDR3 DNA is TGTGCCAGCAGCTTGGGCAGGGGGCCCGGAAACACCATATATTTT. Full variable domain (outside the CDR3, taken from reference TRBV5-5 and TRBJ1-3): DAGVTQSPTHLIKTRGQQVTLRCSPISGHKSVSWYQQVLGQGPQFIFQYYEKEERGRGNFPDRFSARQFPNYSSELNVNALLLGDSALYLCASSLGRGPGNTIYFGEGSWLTVV.

The chain uses TRBV27 and TRBJ1-1, with 9 bases aligning to TRBD1. Trimming removed 5 bases from V and 2 bases from J; junction bases left unmatched: 15. The CDR3 extends over 18 amino acids. Per germline, CDR1 MNHEY and CDR2 SMNVEV (reference sequence). In DNA form, the CDR3 reads TGTGCCAGCAGTGAAACAGGGGGCGGACTGGGAGTTAACACTGAAGCTTTCTTT. Its translation: CASSETGGGLGVNTEAFF.

Ten or more counts support this clonotype. The rearrangement links TRBV7-2 to TRBJ1-5; the D is unclear. V shed 2 bases and J shed 3 bases, with 5 bases lying between them. The CDR3 has 13 amino acids. Germline V gene lookup returns CDR1 SGHTA and CDR2 FQGNSA. CDR3 in DNA: TGTGCCAGCAGCTTACAAAACAATCAGCCCCAGCATTTT. It yields the protein CASSLQNNQPQHF.

This clonotype was observed a handful of times. The chain links TRBV6-2 or TRBV6-3 to TRBJ2-3, with TRBD2 matching 11 bases. After removal of 7 bases from V and 6 bases from J, the junction contained 9 bases not matched to a gene. Germline CDR1 is MNHEY and CDR2 is SVGEGT. The CDR3 is 15 amino acids. The CDR3 loop reads CASTLPTSGMDTQYF. CDR3 DNA sequence: TGTGCCAGCACACTACCGACTAGCGGGATGGATACGCAGTATTTT.

The CDR3 here is CASSLISDSQFF. Here the CDR3 DNA reads TGTGCCAGCAGCTTGATTTCGGACAGTCAGTTCTTC. The V call is TRBV7-3, the J call TRBJ2-1; possible D gene TRBD1, 6 bases. This CDR3 has 12 residues. V was clipped by 3 bases and J by 13 bases, with 13 bases between them. Per germline, CDR1 SGHTA and CDR2 FQGTGA. The whole variable domain, filled in from reference TRBV7-3 and TRBJ2-1, reads GAGVSQTPSNKVTEKGKYVELRCDPISGHTALYWYRQSLGQGPEFLIYFQGTGAADDSGLPNDRFFAVRPEGSVSTLKIQRTERGDSAVYLCASSLISDSQFFGPGTRLTVL.

The DNA of the CDR3 is TGTGCCAGCAGTTTGTCCAGGCAGTTCTTC. This codes for CASSLSRQFF. The genes are TRBV12-3 or TRBV12-4 and TRBJ2-1, with D hard to call. V was trimmed by 3 bases and J by 12 bases, leaving 6 bases between them. The CDR3 totals 10 residues.

At least ten counts were recorded for this clonotype. The chain recombines TRBV4-1 with TRBJ1-2; D is ambiguous. The germline CDR1 and CDR2 sequences are MGHRA and YSYEKL. The CDR3 length is 13 residues. Trimming removed 1 base from V and 4 bases from J, with 7 bases in between. The CDR3 sequence is CASSQVSGYGYTF. The CDR3 region has the DNA TGCGCCAGCAGCCAAGTCTCGGGCTATGGCTACACCTTC.

The chain is built from TRBV20-1 and TRBJ1-2; 8 nucleotides line up with TRBD1. There are 15 residues in the CDR3. After removal of 5 bases from V and 5 bases from J, the junction contained 13 bases not matched to a gene. Germline loops: CDR1 DFQATT, CDR2 SNEGSKA (reference sequence). CDR3 bases: TGCAGTGCTCACAGGGGGAGCCCGGGGGCGTATGGCTACACCTTC. It specifies CSAHRGSPGAYGYTF.

The sample holds one count of this clonotype. The chain uses TRBV24-1 and TRBJ2-3, with 10 bases matching TRBD1. Germline V gene lookup returns CDR1 KGHDR and CDR2 SFDVKD. The length of the CDR3 is 16 residues. V was pared by 9 bases and J by 4 bases, with 12 bases of the junction left unmatched. CDR3 in amino acids: CATGKTGQGNADTQYF. CDR3 DNA: TGTGCCACCGGCAAAACGGGACAGGGGAACGCAGATACGCAGTATTTT.

The chain links TRBV11-2 to TRBJ2-3; no firm D call. CDR1 is SGHAT and CDR2 is FQNNGV in the germline V gene. The V end was cut by 3 bases, the J end by 0 bases, with 13 bases between. The CDR3 spans 16 residues. As DNA, the CDR3 is TGTGCCAGCAGCTTCGACCTAGGGTCTAGCACAGATACGCAGTATTTT. Its translation: CASSFDLGSSTDTQYF. The full variable domain, in which reference TRBV11-2 and TRBJ2-3 provide the parts outside the CDR3, is EAGVAQSPRYKIIEKRQSVAFWCNPISGHATLYWYQQILGQGPKLLIQFQNNGVVDDSQLPKDRFSAERLKGVDSTLKIQPAKLEDSAVYLCASSFDLGSSTDTQYFGPGTRLTVL.

The V call is TRBV4-1, the J call TRBJ2-7; 8 nucleotides align to TRBD2. The germline gives CDR1 MGHRA, CDR2 YSYEKL. There are 15 residues in the CDR3. V was pared by 2 bases and J by 3 bases, with 6 bases of the junction left unmatched. The CDR3 sequence: CASSQLETSGYEQYF. CDR3 coding DNA: TGCGCCAGCAGCCAACTCGAAACTAGCGGCTACGAGCAGTACTTC.